A selection of T cell receptor beta chains follows, all from one sample in a study of shared clonotypes between healthy human individuals. Produced via immunoSEQ multiplex PCR; TCRdb's table is partial and in-frame only. Of some 1,900,000 clones listed, less than 95% are singletons. The sample was naive CD8+ T cells sorted from blood. The receptors derive from a young man in good health. The CDR3 runs from the conserved cysteine through the conserved F or W. A D gene is named only where the DNA matches it firmly. A clone size is listed for some rows: how often the clone was seen (once, few, many), or a class if it is expanded.

D	V	J	size	CDR3	DNA
TRBD1	TRBV6-5	TRBJ1-2	-	CASSYGTDFSGYTF	TGTGCCAGCAGTTACGGGACAGATTTCAGTGGCTACACCTTC
-	TRBV5-4	TRBJ2-3	-	CASSLVRNTDTQYF	TGTGCCAGCAGCTTGGTTCGGAACACAGATACGCAGTATTTT
-	TRBV27	TRBJ1-6	few	CASSLTGAGSPLHF	TGTGCCAGCAGTTTAACGGGGGCCGGTTCACCCCTCCACTTT
-	TRBV5-1	TRBJ2-2	-	CASSLFPAGELFF	TGCGCCAGCAGCTTGTTCCCGGCCGGGGAGCTGTTTTTT
TRBD2	TRBV7-9	TRBJ2-5	-	CASFGGGEGVTQYF	TGTGCCAGCTTCGGCGGGGGTGAAGGGGTGACCCAGTACTTC
-	TRBV4-2	TRBJ1-1	-	CASSQDTPGTEDMNTEAFF	TGTGCCAGCAGCCAAGATACTCCTGGGACGGAAGATATGAACACTGAAGCTTTCTTT
-	TRBV7-9	TRBJ2-3	-	CASSLVVTDTQYF	TGTGCCAGCAGCCTTGTGGTCACAGATACGCAGTATTTT
TRBD1	TRBV6-5	TRBJ2-7	-	CASSFGQGGGEQYF	TGTGCCAGCAGTTTCGGACAGGGAGGAGGCGAGCAGTACTTC
TRBD1	TRBV27	TRBJ2-7	-	CASSLSSGTGRSEQYF	TGTGCCAGCAGTTTATCGTCCGGGACAGGGAGGAGCGAGCAGTACTTC
-	TRBV28	TRBJ2-3	-	CASSADSEDTQYF	TGTGCCAGCAGTGCGGACAGCGAAGATACGCAGTATTTT
TRBD1	TRBV11-2	TRBJ2-3	-	CASSLVKGQGADTQYF	TGTGCCAGCAGCTTAGTGAAGGGACAGGGTGCAGATACGCAGTATTTT
TRBD1	TRBV27	TRBJ2-7	-	CASSFSDGTVHYEQYF	TGTGCCAGCAGCTTTTCGGACGGGACAGTTCACTACGAGCAGTACTTC
-	TRBV5-6	TRBJ2-7	-	CASSFDGSYEQYF	TGTGCCAGCAGCTTTGACGGGTCCTACGAGCAGTACTTC
TRBD1	TRBV11-2	TRBJ2-7	-	CASSLVGGQGSEQYF	TGTGCCAGCAGTCTAGTGGGGGGACAGGGTAGCGAGCAGTACTTC
-	TRBV13	TRBJ1-1	-	CASSSVQANTEAFF	TGTGCCAGCAGCTCAGTACAGGCCAACACTGAAGCTTTCTTT
TRBD2	TRBV19	TRBJ2-1	-	CASSTLAGGANEQFF	TGTGCCAGTAGTACATTAGCGGGAGGGGCCAATGAGCAGTTCTTC
TRBD2	TRBV6-6	TRBJ2-7	-	CASAPTSGTSYEQYF	TGTGCCAGCGCCCCGACTAGCGGGACATCCTACGAGCAGTACTTC
TRBD1	TRBV6-5	TRBJ1-4	-	CASSQGQGDEKLFF	TGTGCCAGCAGTCAGGGACAGGGGGATGAAAAACTGTTTTTT
-	TRBV4-1	TRBJ2-5	-	CASSSTGAQETQYF	TGCGCCAGCAGTTCGACAGGTGCGCAAGAGACCCAGTACTTC
-	TRBV10-2	TRBJ2-1	-	CASRATEQFF	TGCGCCAGTAGAGCGACTGAGCAGTTCTTC
TRBD1	TRBV29-1	TRBJ1-1	-	CSVATGGFEEAFF	TGCAGCGTTGCTACAGGGGGCTTCGAAGAAGCTTTCTTT
TRBD1	TRBV29-1	TRBJ2-7	-	CSVEDPGQGAIEQYF	TGCAGCGTTGAAGATCCGGGACAGGGGGCGATTGAGCAGTACTTC
TRBD1	TRBV5-6	TRBJ1-4	-	CASSLTGGNFGEKLFF	TGTGCCAGCAGCTTGACAGGGGGCAATTTCGGTGAAAAACTGTTTTTT
TRBD2	TRBV7-2	TRBJ2-1	-	CASSILAGGSNEQFF	TGTGCCAGCAGTATTCTAGCGGGAGGATCCAATGAGCAGTTCTTC
-	TRBV4-1	TRBJ2-2	-	CASSQDLAAQSGELFF	TGCGCCAGCAGCCAAGATTTGGCAGCCCAAAGCGGGGAGCTGTTTTTT
TRBD2	TRBV5-6	TRBJ2-1	-	CASSFLAATIDEQFF	TGTGCCAGCAGCTTCCTAGCGGCTACAATCGATGAGCAGTTCTTC
TRBD2	TRBV6-5	TRBJ2-1	-	CASSPLAGVTDEQFF	TGTGCCAGCAGCCCACTAGCGGGAGTTACCGATGAGCAGTTCTTC
TRBD2	TRBV10-2	TRBJ2-3	-	CASDGLAGGTDTQYF	TGCGCCAGCGATGGACTAGCGGGGGGAACAGATACGCAGTATTTT
TRBD1	TRBV9	TRBJ1-2	-	CASSVDFGTANYGYTF	TGTGCCAGCAGCGTAGATTTTGGGACAGCTAACTATGGCTACACCTTC
TRBD1	TRBV6-1	TRBJ2-7	-	CASSAPNGGQGLYEQYF	TGTGCCAGCAGTGCTCCTAACGGGGGACAGGGCCTCTACGAGCAGTACTTC
-	TRBV7-2	TRBJ2-7	-	CASSSGTPNEQYF	TGTGCCAGCAGCTCCGGGACTCCTAACGAGCAGTACTTC
-	TRBV7-9	TRBJ2-1	-	CASPDEQFF	TGTGCCAGCCCGGATGAGCAGTTCTTC
-	TRBV7-9	TRBJ1-1	-	CASSLGTVGVHTEAFF	TGTGCCAGCAGCTTAGGGACAGTGGGGGTCCACACTGAAGCTTTCTTT
-	TRBV4-1	TRBJ2-3	-	CASSQPDTDTQYF	TGCGCCAGCAGCCAACCAGACACAGATACGCAGTATTTT
-	TRBV4-1	TRBJ1-2	-	CASSQVVRANYGYTF	TGCGCCAGCAGCCAAGTAGTCAGGGCCAACTATGGCTACACCTTC
-	TRBV7-9	TRBJ1-1	-	CASSFSGEAFF	TGTGCCAGCAGCTTTTCGGGCGAAGCTTTCTTT
-	TRBV6-1	TRBJ2-7	-	CASSPRGTRYEQYF	TGTGCCAGCAGTCCAAGGGGGACACGCTACGAGCAGTACTTC
TRBD2	TRBV27	TRBJ2-7	-	CASSGFSGRPSSYEQYF	TGTGCCAGCAGTGGTTTTAGCGGGAGGCCCAGCTCCTACGAGCAGTACTTC
TRBD1	TRBV11-2	TRBJ1-2	-	CASSLGWTGKEGYTF	TGTGCCAGCAGCCTGGGATGGACAGGGAAAGAGGGCTACACCTTC
-	TRBV6-5	TRBJ2-7	-	CASSPRLDLLSEQYF	TGTGCCAGCAGCCCCAGACTAGACCTTCTTAGCGAGCAGTACTTC
TRBD1	TRBV9	TRBJ2-6	-	CASSVTGVPSSGANVLTF	TGTGCCAGCAGCGTTACAGGGGTGCCGAGCTCTGGGGCCAACGTCCTGACTTTC
-	TRBV5-6	TRBJ1-5	-	CASSWGSNQPQHF	TGTGCCAGCAGCTGGGGGAGCAATCAGCCCCAGCATTTT
TRBD1	TRBV7-6	TRBJ2-1	-	CASSLAQGHSYNEQFF	TGTGCCAGCAGCTTAGCACAGGGGCACTCCTACAATGAGCAGTTCTTC
TRBD1	TRBV4-3	TRBJ2-1	-	CASSQARQGGNNEQFF	TGCGCCAGCAGCCAAGCACGACAGGGGGGAAACAATGAGCAGTTCTTC
-	TRBV6-5	TRBJ2-5	-	CASSLIGSQETQYF	TGTGCCAGCAGTTTGATCGGTAGCCAAGAGACCCAGTACTTC
TRBD1	TRBV19	TRBJ2-5	-	CASSLDREETQYF	TGTGCCAGTAGTCTGGACAGGGAGGAGACCCAGTACTTC